This T cell receptor (beta chain) was obtained from a study of CD8+ T cells in alopecia areata. Overall study: After 6 to 18 months of tofacitinib, follow-up continued 6 months off drug.

Per the germline V gene, CDR1 is SQVTM and CDR2 is ANQGSEA. Trimming took off 4 bases at V and 1 base at J, with 7 bases between the two ends. This CDR3 comprises 12 residues. Broader study findings: Numerous expanded lesional clones remained in scalp and blood during tofacitinib.

Extraction of RNA preceded its reverse transcription into cDNA, which served as the sequencing template. Using immunoSEQ multiplex PCR, the repertoire was profiled, and TCRdb retains in-frame clones only, with some absent. This table has roughly 220,000 clones, around 66% appearing once. The treatment was: oral pan-JAK inhibitor, 5-10 mg twice daily. Regarding this clone: Its antigen is as yet unknown.

The rearrangement joins TRBV29-1 to TRBJ1-1, with a weak D call TRBD1 (5 bases). This receptor was obtained from a human donor with alopecia areata. The source was CD4+ T cells sorted from blood, collected between weeks 44 and 45, from a patient treated with tofacitinib. The chain's CDR3 is CSVGTPNTEAFF. In nucleotides, the CDR3 is TGCAGCGTTGGGACACCGAACACTGAAGCTTTCTTT. The entire variable domain, with the rest obtained from reference TRBV29-1 and TRBJ1-1, is as follows: SAVISQKPSRDICQRGTSLTIQCQVDSQVTMMFWYRQQPGQSLTLIATANQGSEATYESGFVIDKFPISRPNLTFSTLTVSNMSPEDSSIYLCSVGTPNTEAFFGQGTRLTVV.